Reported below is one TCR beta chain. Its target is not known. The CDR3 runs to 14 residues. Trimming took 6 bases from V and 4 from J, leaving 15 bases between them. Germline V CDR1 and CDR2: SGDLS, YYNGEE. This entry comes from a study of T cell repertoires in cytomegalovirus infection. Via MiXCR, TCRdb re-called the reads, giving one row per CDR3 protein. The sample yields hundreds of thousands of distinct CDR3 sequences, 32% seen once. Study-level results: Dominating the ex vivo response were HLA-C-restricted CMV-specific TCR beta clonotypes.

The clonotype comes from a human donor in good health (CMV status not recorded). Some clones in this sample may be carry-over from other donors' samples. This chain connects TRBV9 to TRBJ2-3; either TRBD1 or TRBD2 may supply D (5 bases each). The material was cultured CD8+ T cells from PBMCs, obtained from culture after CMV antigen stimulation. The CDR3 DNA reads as TGTGCCAGCATGGGGCAGGAAGCGGCAGATACGCAGTATTTT. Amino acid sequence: CASMGQEAADTQYF.